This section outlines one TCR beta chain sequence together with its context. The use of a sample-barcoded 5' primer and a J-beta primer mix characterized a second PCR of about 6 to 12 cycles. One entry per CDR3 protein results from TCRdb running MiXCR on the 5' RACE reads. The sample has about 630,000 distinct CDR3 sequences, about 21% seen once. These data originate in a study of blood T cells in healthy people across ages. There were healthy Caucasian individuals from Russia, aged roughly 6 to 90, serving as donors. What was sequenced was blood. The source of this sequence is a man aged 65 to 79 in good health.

This CDR3 is CASSGRMVTDTQYF. Written as DNA, the CDR3 is TGTGCCAGCAGTGGGAGGATGGTCACAGATACGCAGTATTTT. This chain joins TRBV2 and TRBJ2-3, with a possible D match to TRBD2 (5 bases). Per the germline V gene, CDR1 is SNHLY and CDR2 is FYNNEI. The CDR3 extends over 14 amino acids. V shed 4 bases and J shed 2 bases, with 10 bases lying between them.